This T cell receptor (beta chain) appears in the sequencing data of a study of shared clonotypes between healthy human individuals. CDR3 length: 17 amino acids. V shed 0 bases and J 8 bases; nucleotides not matched to a gene: 11. From germline, CDR1 is SEHNR and CDR2 FQNEAQ (reference sequence). In replicate PCRs of sorted subsets, approximately 210 ng DNA, approximately 30,000 T cell genomes, was used. Profiling relied on immunoSEQ multiplex PCR, and the TCRdb table lists in-frame clones only, not all of them. The sample shows about 2.3 million clones, about 92% of them seen only once. The chain is built from TRBV7-9 and TRBJ2-2; TRBD1 agrees at 8 bases. This sequence originates from a man younger than 30 in good health. Some clones in this sample may be carry-over from other donors' samples. The source material was naive CD4+ T cells from PBMCs. Subset specified: CD45RA+ positively selected. CDR3: CASSLAFGQGSTGELFF. DNA for the CDR3: TGTGCCAGCAGCTTAGCGTTTGGACAGGGATCAACGGGGGAGCTGTTTTTT.